The clone carrying this TCR beta chain was observed at least ten times. This sample is part of a study of early T cells in non-severe SARS-CoV-2 infection. V was clipped by 6 bases and J by 0 bases, with 9 bases between them. The CDR3 extends over 15 amino acids. Germline-derived CDR1 and CDR2 are SEHNR and FQNEAQ (reference sequence). Via MiXCR, TCRdb re-called the 5' RACE reads, giving one row per CDR3 protein. The data hold 55,000 to 65,000 distinct CDR3 sequences, with about 12% observed a single time. The sequencing here drew on whole blood, taken at baseline. This chain links TRBV7-9 with TRBJ2-6; unclear D gene. The sequence was obtained from an adult who was a healthcare worker with PCR-confirmed SARS-CoV-2 infection or an uninfected control (not recorded which). For the CDR3, the DNA is TGTGCCAGCAGTATGATCTACTCTGGGGCCAACGTCCTGACTTTC. Its translation is CASSMIYSGANVLTF.